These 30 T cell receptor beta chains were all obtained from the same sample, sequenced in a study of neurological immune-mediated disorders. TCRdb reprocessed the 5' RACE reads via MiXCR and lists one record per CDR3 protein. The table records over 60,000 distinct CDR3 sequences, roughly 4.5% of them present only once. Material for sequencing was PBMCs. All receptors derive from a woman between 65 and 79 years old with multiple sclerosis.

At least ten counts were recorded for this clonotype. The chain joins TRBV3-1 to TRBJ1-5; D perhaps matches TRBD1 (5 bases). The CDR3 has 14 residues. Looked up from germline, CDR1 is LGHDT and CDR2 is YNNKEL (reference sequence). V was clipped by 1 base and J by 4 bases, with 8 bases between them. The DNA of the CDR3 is TGTGCCAGCAGCCAAGGACAGTTTAATCAGCCCCAGCATTTT. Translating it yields CASSQGQFNQPQHF.

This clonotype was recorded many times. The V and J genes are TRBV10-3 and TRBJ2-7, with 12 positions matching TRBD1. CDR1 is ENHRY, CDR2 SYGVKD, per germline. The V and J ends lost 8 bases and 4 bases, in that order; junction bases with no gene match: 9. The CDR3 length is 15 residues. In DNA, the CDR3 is TGTGCCATCTCACCCGGGACAGGGGGCACGTACGAGCAGTACTTC. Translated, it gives CAISPGTGGTYEQYF.

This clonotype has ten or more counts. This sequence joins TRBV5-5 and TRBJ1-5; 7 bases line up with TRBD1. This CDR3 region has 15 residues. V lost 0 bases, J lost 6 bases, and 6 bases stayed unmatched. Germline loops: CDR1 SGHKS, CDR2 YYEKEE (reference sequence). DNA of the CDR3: TGTGCCAGCAGCTTGGACCCCAGGGGGGCTCAGCCCCAGCATTTT. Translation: CASSLDPRGAQPQHF.

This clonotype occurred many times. The CDR3 here is CASSKYTDTQYF. CDR3 sequence (DNA): TGTGCCAGCAGCAAATACACAGATACGCAGTATTTT. The J gene is TRBJ2-3, the V gene TRBV7-2; D ambiguous. Per germline, CDR1 SGHTA and CDR2 FQGNSA. The CDR3 consists of 12 residues. The germline V and J ends were trimmed by 5 bases and 2 bases, with 5 bases remaining between them.

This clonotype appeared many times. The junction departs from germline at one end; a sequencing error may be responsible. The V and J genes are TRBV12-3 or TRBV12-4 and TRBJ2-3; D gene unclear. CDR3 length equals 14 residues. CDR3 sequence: CASCLLPGTDTQYF. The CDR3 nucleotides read TGTGCCAGCTGTTTACTCCCCGGCACAGATACGCAGTATTTT.

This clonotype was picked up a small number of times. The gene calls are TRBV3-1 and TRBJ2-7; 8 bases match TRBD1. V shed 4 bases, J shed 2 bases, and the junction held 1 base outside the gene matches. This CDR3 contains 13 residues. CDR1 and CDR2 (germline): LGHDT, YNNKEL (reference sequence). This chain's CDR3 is CASSPRGPYEQYF. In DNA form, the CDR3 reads TGTGCCAGCAGCCCCAGGGGGCCCTACGAGCAGTACTTC.

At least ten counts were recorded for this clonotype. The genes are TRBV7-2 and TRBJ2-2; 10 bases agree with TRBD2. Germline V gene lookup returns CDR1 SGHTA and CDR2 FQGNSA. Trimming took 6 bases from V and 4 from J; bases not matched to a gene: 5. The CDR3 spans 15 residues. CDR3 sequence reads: CASSSGLALTGELFF. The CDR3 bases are TGTGCCAGCAGTTCGGGACTAGCGCTCACCGGGGAGCTGTTTTTT.

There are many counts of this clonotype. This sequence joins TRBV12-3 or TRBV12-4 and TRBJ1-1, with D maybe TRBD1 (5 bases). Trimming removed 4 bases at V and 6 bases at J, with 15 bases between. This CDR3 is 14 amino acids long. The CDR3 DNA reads TGTGCCAGCAGTTCAGGGACCACGATCCCTGAAGCTTTCTTT. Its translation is CASSSGTTIPEAFF.

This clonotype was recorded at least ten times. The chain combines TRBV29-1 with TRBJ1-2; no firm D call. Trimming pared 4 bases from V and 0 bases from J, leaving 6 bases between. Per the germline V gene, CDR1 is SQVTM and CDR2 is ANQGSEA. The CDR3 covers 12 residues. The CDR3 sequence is CSVGTTNYGYTF. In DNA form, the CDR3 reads TGCAGCGTTGGGACCACTAACTATGGCTACACCTTC.

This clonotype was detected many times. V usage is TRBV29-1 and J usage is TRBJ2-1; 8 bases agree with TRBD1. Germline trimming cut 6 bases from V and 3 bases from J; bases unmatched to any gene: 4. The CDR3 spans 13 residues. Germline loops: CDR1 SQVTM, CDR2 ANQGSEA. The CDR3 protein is CSVPGQDYNEQFF. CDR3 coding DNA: TGCAGCGTGCCGGGACAGGACTACAATGAGCAGTTCTTC.

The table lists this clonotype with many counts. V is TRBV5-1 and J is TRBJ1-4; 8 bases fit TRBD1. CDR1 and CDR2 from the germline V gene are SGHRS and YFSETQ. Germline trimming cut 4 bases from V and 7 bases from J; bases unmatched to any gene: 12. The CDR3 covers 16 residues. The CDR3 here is CASSTGDRGRAEKLFF. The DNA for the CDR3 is TGCGCCAGCAGCACCGGCGACAGGGGACGGGCTGAAAAACTGTTTTTT. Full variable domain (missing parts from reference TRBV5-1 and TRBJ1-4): KAGVTQTPRYLIKTRGQQVTLSCSPISGHRSVSWYQQTPGQGLQFLFEYFSETQRNKGNFPGRFSGRQFSNSRSEMNVSTLELGDSALYLCASSTGDRGRAEKLFFGSGTQLSVL.

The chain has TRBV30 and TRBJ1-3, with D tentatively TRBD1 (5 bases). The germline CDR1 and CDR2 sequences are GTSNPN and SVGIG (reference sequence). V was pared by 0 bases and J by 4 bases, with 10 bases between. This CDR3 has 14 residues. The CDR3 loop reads CAWSVLGAGNTIYF. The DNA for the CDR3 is TGTGCCTGGAGTGTACTAGGGGCCGGAAACACCATATATTTT.

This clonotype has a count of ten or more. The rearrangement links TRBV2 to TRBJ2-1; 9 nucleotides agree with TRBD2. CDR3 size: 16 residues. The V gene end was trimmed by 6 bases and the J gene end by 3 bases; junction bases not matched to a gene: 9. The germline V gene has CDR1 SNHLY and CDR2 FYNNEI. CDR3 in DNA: TGTGCCAGCAGAACCACGACTAGCGGACACTACAATGAGCAGTTCTTC. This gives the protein CASRTTTSGHYNEQFF.

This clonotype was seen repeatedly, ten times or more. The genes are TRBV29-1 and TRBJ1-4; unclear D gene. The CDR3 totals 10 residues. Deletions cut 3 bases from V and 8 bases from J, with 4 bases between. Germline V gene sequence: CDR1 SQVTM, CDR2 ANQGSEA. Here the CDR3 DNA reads TGCAGCGTTGATGACGAAAAACTGTTTTTT. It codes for CSVDDEKLFF.

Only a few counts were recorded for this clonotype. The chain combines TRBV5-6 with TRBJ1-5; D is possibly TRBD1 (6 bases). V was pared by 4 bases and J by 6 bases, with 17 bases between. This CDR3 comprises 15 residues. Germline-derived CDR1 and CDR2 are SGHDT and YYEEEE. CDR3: CASSPGRGVSQPQHF. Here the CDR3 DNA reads TGTGCCAGCAGCCCCGGAAGGGGGGTTAGTCAGCCCCAGCATTTT.

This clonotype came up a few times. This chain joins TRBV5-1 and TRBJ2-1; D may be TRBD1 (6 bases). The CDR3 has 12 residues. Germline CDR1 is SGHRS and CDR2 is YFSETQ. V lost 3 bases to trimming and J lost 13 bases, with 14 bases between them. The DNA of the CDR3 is TGCGCCAGCAGCTACGGGACATTAGAACAGTTCTTC. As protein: CASSYGTLEQFF.

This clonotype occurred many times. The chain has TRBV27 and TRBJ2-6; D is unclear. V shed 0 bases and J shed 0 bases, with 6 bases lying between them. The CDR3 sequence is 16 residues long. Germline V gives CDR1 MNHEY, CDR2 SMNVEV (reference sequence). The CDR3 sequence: CASSLSVASGANVLTF. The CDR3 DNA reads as TGTGCCAGCAGTTTATCCGTAGCCTCTGGGGCCAACGTCCTGACTTTC.

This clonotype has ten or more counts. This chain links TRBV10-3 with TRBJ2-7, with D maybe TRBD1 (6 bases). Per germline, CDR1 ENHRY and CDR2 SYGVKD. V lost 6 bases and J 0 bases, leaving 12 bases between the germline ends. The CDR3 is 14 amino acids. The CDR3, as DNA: TGTGCCATCAGGCCGACAGGAGCCTCCTACGAGCAGTACTTC. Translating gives CAIRPTGASYEQYF.

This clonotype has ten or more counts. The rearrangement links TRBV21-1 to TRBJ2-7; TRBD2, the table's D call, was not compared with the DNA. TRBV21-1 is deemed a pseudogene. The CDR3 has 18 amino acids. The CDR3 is CASSKERQGPRTTYEQYF. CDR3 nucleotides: TGTGCCAGCAGCAAAGAACGGCAGGGACCGAGAACCACCTACGAGCAGTACTTC.

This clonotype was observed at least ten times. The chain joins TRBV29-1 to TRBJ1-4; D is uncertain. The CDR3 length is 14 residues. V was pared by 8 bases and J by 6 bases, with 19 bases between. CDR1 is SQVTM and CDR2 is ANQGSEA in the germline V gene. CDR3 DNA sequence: TGCAGCCCGCTGGGCCAGCCTAAGGATGAAAAACTGTTTTTT. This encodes CSPLGQPKDEKLFF.

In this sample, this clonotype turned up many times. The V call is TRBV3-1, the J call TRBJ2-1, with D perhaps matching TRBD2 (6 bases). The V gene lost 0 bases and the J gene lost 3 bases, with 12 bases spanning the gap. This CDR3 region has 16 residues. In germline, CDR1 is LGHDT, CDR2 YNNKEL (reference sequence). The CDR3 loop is CASSQDVAVNYNEQFF. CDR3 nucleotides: TGTGCCAGCAGCCAAGATGTAGCGGTTAACTACAATGAGCAGTTCTTC.

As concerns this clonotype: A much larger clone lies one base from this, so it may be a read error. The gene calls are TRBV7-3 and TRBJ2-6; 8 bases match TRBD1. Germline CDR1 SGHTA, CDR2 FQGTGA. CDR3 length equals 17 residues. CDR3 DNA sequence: TGTGCCAGCAGCCCGCAGGGGGCGGGTTCCGGGGCCAAAGTCCTGACTTTC. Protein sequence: CASSPQGAGSGAKVLTF. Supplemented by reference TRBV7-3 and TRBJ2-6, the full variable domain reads GAGVSQTPSNKVTEKGKYVELRCDPISGHTALYWYRQSLGQGPEFLIYFQGTGAADDSGLPNDRFFAVRPEGSVSTLKIQRTERGDSAVYLCASSPQGAGSGAKVLTFGAGSRLTVL.

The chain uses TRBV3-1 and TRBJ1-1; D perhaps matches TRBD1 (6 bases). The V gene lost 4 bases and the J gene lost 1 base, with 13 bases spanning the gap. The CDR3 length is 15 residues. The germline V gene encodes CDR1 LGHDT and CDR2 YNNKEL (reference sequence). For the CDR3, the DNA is TGTGCCAGCAGCCCCCCGGGACATCCGAACACTGAAGCTTTCTTT. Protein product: CASSPPGHPNTEAFF.

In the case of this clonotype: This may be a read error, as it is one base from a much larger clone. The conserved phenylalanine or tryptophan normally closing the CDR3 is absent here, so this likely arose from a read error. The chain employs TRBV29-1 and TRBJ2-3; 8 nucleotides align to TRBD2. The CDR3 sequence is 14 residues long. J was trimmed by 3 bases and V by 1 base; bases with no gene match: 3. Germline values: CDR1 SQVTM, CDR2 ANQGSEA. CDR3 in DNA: TGCAGCGTTGAAGGTAGCGGGATAACAGATACGCAGTATGTT. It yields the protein CSVEGSGITDTQYV.

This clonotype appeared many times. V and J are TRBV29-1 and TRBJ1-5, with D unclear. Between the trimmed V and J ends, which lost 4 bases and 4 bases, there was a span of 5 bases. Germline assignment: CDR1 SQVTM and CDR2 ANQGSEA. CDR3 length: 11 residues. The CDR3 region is CSVGENQPQHF. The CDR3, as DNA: TGCAGCGTTGGAGAAAATCAGCCCCAGCATTTT.

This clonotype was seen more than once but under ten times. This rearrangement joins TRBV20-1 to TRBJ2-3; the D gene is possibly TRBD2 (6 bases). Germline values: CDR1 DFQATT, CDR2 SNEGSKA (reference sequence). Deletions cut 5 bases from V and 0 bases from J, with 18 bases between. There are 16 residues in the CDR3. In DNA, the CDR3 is TGCAGTGCTCACCCCGTTAGCGGCCTTAGCACAGATACGCAGTATTTT. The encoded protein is CSAHPVSGLSTDTQYF.

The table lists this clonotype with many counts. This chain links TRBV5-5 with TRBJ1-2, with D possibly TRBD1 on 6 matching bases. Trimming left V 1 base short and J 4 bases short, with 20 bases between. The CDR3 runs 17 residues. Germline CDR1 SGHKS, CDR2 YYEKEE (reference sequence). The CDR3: CASSLRPNPTGTYGYTF. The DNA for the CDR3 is TGTGCCAGCAGCTTGAGGCCGAATCCGACAGGAACCTATGGCTACACCTTC.

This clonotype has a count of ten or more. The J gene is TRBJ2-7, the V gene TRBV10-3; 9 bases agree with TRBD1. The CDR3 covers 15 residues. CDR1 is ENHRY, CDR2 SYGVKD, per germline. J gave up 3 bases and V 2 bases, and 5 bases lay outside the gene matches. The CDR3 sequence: CAISESRDRVYEQYF. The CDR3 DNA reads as TGTGCCATCAGTGAGAGTCGGGACAGGGTCTACGAGCAGTACTTC.

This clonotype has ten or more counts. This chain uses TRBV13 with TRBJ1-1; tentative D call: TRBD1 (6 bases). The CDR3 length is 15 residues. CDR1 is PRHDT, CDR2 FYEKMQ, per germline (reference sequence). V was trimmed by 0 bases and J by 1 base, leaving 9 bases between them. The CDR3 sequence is CASSLGRDTNTEAFF. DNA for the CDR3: TGTGCCAGCAGCTTAGGTCGGGACACGAACACTGAAGCTTTCTTT.

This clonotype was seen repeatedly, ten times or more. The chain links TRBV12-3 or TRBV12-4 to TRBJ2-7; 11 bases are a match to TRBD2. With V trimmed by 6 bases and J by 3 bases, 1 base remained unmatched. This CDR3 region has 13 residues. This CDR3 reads CASSLAGGYEQYF. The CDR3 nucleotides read TGTGCCAGCAGCCTAGCGGGAGGCTACGAGCAGTACTTC.